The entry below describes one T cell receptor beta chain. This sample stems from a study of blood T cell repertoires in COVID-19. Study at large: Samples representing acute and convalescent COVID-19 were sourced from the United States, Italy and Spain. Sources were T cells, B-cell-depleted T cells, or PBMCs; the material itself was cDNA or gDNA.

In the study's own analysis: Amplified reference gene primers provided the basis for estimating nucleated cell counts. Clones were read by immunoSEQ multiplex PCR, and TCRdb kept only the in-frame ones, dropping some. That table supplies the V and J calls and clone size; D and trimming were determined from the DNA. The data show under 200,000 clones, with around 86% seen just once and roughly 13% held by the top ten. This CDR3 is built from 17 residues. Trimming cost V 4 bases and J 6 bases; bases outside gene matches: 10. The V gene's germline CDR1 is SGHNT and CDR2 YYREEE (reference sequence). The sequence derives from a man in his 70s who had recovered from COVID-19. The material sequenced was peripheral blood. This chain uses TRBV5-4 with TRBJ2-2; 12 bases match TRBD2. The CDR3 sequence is CASSGLGLAGLSGELFF. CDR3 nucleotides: TGTGCCAGCAGCGGTTTGGGACTAGCGGGCCTCTCCGGGGAGCTGTTTTTT.